The rows below give T cell receptor beta chains drawn from one sample of a study of PD-L1 blockade in urothelial cancer. Profiling relied on immunoSEQ multiplex PCR, and the TCRdb table lists in-frame clones only, not all of them. The data hold roughly 110,000 clones, with around 90% observed a single time. Specimen: PBMCs, collected around atezolizumab (anti-PD-L1) treatment. The source is a man aged 55 to 70 with urothelial cancer. CDR3s include the opening cysteine and the closing phenylalanine or tryptophan. The D gene is left open where the match is weak. Clone size, where shown, is once, few, many, or a class for clones that have expanded.

d_call	v_call	j_call	clone_size	cdr3_nt	cdr3_aa
TRBD2	TRBV30	TRBJ2-5	.	TGTGCCTGGGGGGCCGGGACTAGCGGGGGGGAGACCCAGTACTTC	CAWGAGTSGGETQYF
TRBD1	TRBV4-2	TRBJ2-5	.	TGTGCCAGCGCCCTGACAGGGGGCGAAGAGACCCAGTACTTC	CASALTGGEETQYF
TRBD2	TRBV9	TRBJ2-5	once	TGTGCCAGCAGCGTAGCGAGTAGCGGGGGGGCGGAGACCCAGTACTTC	CASSVASSGGAETQYF
TRBD2	TRBV7-2	TRBJ2-1	once	TGTGCCAGCAGAAACGGACTAGTTGGTGAGCAGTTCTTC	CASRNGLVGEQFF
.	TRBV5-1	TRBJ1-2	.	TGCGCCAGCTCTCCCGGGGGGGTGAACTATGGCTACACCTTC	CASSPGGVNYGYTF
.	TRBV28	TRBJ1-1	few	TGTGCCAGCAGCAAACACGGGGAACACACTGAAGCTTTCTTT	CASSKHGEHTEAFF
TRBD1	TRBV7-3	TRBJ2-2	few	TGTGCCAGCAGCTTAGGGACAGGGAACACCGGGGAGCTGTTTTTT	CASSLGTGNTGELFF
TRBD2	TRBV5-1	TRBJ2-1	.	TGCGCCAGCAGTCCCGGGGGGAGCTCCTACAATGAGCAGTTCTTC	CASSPGGSSYNEQFF
.	TRBV7-2	TRBJ2-3	.	TGTGCCAGCAGCTTTGGGACTCGCACAGATACGCAGTATTTT	CASSFGTRTDTQYF
TRBD2	TRBV11-1	TRBJ2-1	few	TGTGCCAGCAGCTTAGCGCGAGCGGGAGGGGGGAATGAGCAGTTCTTC	CASSLARAGGGNEQFF
.	TRBV9	TRBJ2-6	.	TGTGCCAGCAGCCGTATGCCCCAGCGCTCTGGGGCCAACGTCCTGACTTTC	CASSRMPQRSGANVLTF